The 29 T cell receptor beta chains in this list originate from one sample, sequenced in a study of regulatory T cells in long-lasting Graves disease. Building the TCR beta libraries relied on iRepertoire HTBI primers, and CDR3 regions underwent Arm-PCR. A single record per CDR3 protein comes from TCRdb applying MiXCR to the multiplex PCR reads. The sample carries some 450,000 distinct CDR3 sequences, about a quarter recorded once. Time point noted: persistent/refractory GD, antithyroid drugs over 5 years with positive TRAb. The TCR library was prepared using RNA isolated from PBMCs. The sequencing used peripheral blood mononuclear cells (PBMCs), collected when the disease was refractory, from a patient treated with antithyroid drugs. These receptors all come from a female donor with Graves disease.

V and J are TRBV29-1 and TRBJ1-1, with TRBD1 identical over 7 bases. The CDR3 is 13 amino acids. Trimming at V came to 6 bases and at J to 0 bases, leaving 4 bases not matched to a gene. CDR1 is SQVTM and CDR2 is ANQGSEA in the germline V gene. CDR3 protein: CSVLDRLNTEAFF. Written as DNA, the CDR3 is TGCAGCGTCTTGGACAGGTTGAACACTGAAGCTTTCTTT.

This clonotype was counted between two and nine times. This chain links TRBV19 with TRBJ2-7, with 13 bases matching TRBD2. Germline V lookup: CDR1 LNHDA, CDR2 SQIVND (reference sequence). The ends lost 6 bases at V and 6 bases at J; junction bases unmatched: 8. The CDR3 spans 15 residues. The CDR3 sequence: CASSRTSGSWGEQYF. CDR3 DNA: TGTGCCAGTAGCAGGACTAGCGGGAGCTGGGGCGAGCAGTACTTC.

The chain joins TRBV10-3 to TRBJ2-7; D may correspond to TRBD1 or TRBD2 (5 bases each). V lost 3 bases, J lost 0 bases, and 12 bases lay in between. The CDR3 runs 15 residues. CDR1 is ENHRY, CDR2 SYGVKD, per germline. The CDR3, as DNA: TGTGCCATCAGTGAAGGGACGGCTGGCTCCTACGAGCAGTACTTC. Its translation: CAISEGTAGSYEQYF.

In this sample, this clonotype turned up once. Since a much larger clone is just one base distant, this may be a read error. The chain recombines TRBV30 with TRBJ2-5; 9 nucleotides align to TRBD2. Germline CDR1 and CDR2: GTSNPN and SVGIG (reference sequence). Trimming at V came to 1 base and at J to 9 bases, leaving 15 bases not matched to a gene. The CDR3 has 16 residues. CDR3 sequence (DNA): TGTGCCTGGAGTGGTAGCGGGAGTAGAAGACGGGAGGCCCAGTACTTC. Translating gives CAWSGSGSRRREAQYF.

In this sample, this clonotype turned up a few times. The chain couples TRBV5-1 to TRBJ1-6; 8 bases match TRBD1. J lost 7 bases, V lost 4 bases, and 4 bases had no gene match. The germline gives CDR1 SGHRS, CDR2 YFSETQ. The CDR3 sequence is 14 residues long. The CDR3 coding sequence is TGCGCCAGCAGCGGTGGACAGGGCAATTCACCCCTCCACTTT. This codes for CASSGGQGNSPLHF.

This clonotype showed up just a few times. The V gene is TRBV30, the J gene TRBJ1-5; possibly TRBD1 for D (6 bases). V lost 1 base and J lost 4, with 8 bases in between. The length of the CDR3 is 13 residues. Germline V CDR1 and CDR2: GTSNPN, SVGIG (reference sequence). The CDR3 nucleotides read TGTGCCTGGAGTGAGCAGGGGAATCAGCCCCAGCATTTT. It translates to CAWSEQGNQPQHF.

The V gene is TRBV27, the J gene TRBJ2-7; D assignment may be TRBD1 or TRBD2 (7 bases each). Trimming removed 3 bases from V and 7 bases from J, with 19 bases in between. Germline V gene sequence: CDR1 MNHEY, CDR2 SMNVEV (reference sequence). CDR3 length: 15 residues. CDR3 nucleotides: TGTGCCAGCAGTTTGGTAGCTAGCGGCAGGGGGGAGCAGTACTTC. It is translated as CASSLVASGRGEQYF.

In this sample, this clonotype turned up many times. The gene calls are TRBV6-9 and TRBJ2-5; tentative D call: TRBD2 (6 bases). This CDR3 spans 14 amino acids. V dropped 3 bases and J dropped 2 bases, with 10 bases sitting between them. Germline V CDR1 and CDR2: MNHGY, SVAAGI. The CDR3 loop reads CASSYGGWQETQYF. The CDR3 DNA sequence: TGTGCCAGCAGTTACGGAGGGTGGCAAGAGACCCAGTACTTC.

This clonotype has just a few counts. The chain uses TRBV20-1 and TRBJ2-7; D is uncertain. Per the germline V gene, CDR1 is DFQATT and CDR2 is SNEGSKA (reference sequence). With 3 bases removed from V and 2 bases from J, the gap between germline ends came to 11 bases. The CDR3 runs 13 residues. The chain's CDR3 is CSASSTVTYEQYF. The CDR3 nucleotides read TGCAGTGCTAGCTCGACGGTTACCTACGAGCAGTACTTC.

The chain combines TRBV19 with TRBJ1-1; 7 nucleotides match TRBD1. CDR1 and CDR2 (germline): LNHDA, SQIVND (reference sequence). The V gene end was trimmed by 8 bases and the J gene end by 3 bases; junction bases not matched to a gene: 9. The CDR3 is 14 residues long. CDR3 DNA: TGTGCCAGTTGGAGGGGGCAGGGGTACACTGAAGCTTTCTTT. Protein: CASWRGQGYTEAFF.

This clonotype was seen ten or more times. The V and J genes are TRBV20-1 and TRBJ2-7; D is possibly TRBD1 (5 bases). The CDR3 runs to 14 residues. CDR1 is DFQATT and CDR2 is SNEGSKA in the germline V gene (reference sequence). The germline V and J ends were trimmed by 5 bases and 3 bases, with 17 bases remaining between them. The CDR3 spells CSALNTGSGYEQYF. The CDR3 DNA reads TGCAGTGCTCTAAATACAGGATCTGGCTACGAGCAGTACTTC.

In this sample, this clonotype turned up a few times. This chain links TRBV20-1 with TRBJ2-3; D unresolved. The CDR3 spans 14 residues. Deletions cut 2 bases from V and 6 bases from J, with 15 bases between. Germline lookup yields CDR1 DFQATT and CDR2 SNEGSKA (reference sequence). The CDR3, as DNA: TGCAGTGCTAGAAACCCCGATTCTGGGGATACGCAGTATTTT. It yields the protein CSARNPDSGDTQYF.

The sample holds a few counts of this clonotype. The CDR3, as DNA: TGCAGTGCTAGAGCGGTGGGGAACCACGAGCAGTACTTC. It yields the protein CSARAVGNHEQYF. The chain carries TRBV20-1 and TRBJ2-7; D not resolved. This CDR3 has 13 amino acids. Germline loops: CDR1 DFQATT, CDR2 SNEGSKA (reference sequence). V shed 1 base and J shed 5 bases, with 12 bases lying between them.

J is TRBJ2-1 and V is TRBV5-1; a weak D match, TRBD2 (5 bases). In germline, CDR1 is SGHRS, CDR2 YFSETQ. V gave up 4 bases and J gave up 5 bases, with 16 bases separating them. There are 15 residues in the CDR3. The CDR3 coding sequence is TGCGCCAGCAGCCCCTACGGGCGGGCTCACAATGAGCAGTTCTTC. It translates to CASSPYGRAHNEQFF.

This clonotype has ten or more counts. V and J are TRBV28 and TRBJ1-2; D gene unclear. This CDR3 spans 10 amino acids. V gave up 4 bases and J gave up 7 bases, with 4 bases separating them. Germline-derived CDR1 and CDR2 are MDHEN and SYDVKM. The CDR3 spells CASSSTGYTF. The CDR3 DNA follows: TGTGCCAGCAGTTCGACTGGCTACACCTTC.

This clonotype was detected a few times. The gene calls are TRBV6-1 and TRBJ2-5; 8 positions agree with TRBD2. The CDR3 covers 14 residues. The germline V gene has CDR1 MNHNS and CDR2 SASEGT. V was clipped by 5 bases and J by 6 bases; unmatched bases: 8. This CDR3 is CASSPAGGYQTQYF. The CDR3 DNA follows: TGTGCCAGCAGTCCTGCGGGAGGATATCAGACCCAGTACTTC.

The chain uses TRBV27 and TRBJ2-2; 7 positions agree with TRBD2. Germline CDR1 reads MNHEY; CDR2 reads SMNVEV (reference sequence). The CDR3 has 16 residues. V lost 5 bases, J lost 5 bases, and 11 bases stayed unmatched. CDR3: CASSLRLAGGTGELFF. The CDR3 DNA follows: TGTGCCAGCAGTCTTCGACTAGCCGGGGGAACCGGGGAGCTGTTTTTT.

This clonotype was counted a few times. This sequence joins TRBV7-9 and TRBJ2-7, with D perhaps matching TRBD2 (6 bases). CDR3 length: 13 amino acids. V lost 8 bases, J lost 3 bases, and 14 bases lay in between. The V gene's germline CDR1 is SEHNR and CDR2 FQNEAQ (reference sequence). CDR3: CASGRLGGYEQYF. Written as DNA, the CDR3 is TGTGCCAGCGGCCGTTTGGGGGGCTACGAGCAGTACTTC.

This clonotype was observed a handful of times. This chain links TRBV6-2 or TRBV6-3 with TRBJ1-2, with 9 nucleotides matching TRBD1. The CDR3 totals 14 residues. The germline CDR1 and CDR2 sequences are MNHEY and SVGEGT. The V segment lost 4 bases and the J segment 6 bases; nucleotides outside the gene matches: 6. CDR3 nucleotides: TGTGCCAGCAGTTTTTACAGACAGGGGGATGGCTACACCTTC. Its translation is CASSFYRQGDGYTF.

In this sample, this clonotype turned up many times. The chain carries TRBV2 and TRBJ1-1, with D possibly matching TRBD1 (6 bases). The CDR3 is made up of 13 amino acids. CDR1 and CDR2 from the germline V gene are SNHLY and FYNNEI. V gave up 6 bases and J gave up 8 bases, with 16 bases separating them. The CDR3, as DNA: TGTGCCAGCAGAAGTTCTACCGGGACAGAAGCTTTCTTT. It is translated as CASRSSTGTEAFF.

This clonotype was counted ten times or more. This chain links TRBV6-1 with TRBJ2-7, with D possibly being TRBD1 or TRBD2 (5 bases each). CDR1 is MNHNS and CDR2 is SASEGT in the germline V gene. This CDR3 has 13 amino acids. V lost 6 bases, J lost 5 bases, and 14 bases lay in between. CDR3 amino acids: CASRGARGHEQYF. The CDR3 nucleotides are TGTGCCAGCAGGGGAGCTAGGGGACACGAGCAGTACTTC.

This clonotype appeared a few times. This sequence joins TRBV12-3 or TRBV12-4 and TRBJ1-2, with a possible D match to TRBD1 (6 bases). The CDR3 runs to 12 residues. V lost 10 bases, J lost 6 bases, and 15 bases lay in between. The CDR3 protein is CATRPRGHGYTF. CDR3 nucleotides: TGTGCCACCCGCCCCCGGGGGCATGGCTACACCTTC.

In nucleotides, the CDR3 is TGTGCCAGCAGCGCACGGACAGGGGGCTACGAAAAACTGTTTTTT. It encodes CASSARTGGYEKLFF. This chain joins TRBV14 and TRBJ1-4, with 11 bases that match TRBD1. V was clipped by 5 bases and J by 8 bases; unmatched bases: 7. Per germline, CDR1 SGHDN and CDR2 FVKESK. CDR3 size: 15 residues.

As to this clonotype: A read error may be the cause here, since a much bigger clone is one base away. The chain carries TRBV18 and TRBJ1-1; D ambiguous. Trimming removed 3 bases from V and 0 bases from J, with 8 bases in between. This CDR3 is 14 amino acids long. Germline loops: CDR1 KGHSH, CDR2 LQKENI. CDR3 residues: CASSPAVMNTEAFF. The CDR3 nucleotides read TGTGCCAGCTCACCGGCAGTAATGAACACTGAAGCTTTCTTT.

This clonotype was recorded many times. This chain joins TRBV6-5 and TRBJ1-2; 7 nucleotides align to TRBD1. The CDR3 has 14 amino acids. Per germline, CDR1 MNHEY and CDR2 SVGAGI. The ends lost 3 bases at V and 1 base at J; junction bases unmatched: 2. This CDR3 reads CASSYDRVNYGYTF. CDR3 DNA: TGTGCCAGCAGTTATGACAGGGTTAACTATGGCTACACCTTC.

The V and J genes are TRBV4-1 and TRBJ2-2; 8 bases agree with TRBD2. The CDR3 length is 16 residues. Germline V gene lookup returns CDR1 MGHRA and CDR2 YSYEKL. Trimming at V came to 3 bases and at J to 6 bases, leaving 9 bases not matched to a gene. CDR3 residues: CASSHRAGDEAGELFF. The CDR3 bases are TGCGCCAGCAGCCACCGAGCGGGAGACGAGGCCGGGGAGCTGTTTTTT.

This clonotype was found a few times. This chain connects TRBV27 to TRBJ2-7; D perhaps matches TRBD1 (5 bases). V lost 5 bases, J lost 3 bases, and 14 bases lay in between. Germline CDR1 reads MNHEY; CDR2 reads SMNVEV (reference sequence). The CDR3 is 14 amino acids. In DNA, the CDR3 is TGTGCCAGCAGTAAAGAACCGACAGTCTACGAGCAGTACTTC. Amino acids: CASSKEPTVYEQYF.

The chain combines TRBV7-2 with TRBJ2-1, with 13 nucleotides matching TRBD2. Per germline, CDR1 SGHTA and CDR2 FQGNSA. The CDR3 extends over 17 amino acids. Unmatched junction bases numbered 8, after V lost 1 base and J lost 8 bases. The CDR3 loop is CASSLGRTSGSRDEQFF. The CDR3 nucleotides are TGTGCCAGCAGCTTAGGGAGGACTAGCGGGAGTAGGGATGAGCAGTTCTTC.

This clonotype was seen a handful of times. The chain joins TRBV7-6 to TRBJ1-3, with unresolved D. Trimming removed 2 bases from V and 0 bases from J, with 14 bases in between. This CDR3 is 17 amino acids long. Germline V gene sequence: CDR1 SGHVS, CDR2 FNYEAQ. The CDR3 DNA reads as TGTGCCAGCAGCTTAAGAGGAGGGCGTAGCTCTGGAAACACCATATATTTT. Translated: CASSLRGGRSSGNTIYF.